Each of the 32 T cell receptor beta chains below was sequenced from the same sample in a study of blood T cell repertoires in COVID-19. Clones were read by immunoSEQ multiplex PCR, and TCRdb kept only the in-frame ones, dropping some. The data contain some 250,000 clones, roughly 79% of them singletons. What was sequenced was peripheral blood. These TCRs come from a woman older than 75 with COVID-19, enrolled during active disease.

The V and J genes are TRBV5-6 and TRBJ1-3, with 7 positions matching TRBD1. Germline V gene sequence: CDR1 SGHDT, CDR2 YYEEEE. V dropped 2 bases and J dropped 4; count of bases not matched to a gene: 9. The CDR3 has 16 amino acids. This chain's CDR3 is CASSFQTGHPGNTIYF. The CDR3 DNA reads as TGTGCCAGCAGCTTTCAGACAGGGCACCCCGGAAACACCATATATTTT.

The count of this clone is one. The chain uses TRBV4-2 and TRBJ2-2; TRBD1 is a possible D gene (6 bases). V gave up 2 bases and J gave up 7 bases, with 20 bases separating them. The CDR3 covers 17 residues. Germline CDR1 LGHNA, CDR2 YNFKEQ. In DNA, the CDR3 is TGTGCCAGCAGCCAACCCACACTGGGCAGGGGAGACGGGGAGCTGTTTTTT. Its translation: CASSQPTLGRGDGELFF.

The genes are TRBV7-9 and TRBJ2-7; tentative D call: TRBD1 (5 bases). Deletions cut 2 bases from V and 4 bases from J, with 9 bases between. This CDR3 has 13 residues. Per the germline V gene, CDR1 is SEHNR and CDR2 is FQNEAQ (reference sequence). Here the CDR3 DNA reads TGTGCCAGCAGCTTAACGACAGATTACGAGCAGTACTTC. This codes for CASSLTTDYEQYF.

V gene TRBV7-2 combines with J gene TRBJ1-2, with 8 bases identical to TRBD1. This CDR3 comprises 15 residues. Germline trimming cut 5 bases from V and 8 bases from J; bases unmatched to any gene: 13. The germline CDR1 and CDR2 sequences are SGHTA and FQGNSA. CDR3 in amino acids: CASSTRGTGAKGYTF. The CDR3 DNA reads as TGTGCCAGCAGCACGAGAGGGACAGGTGCTAAGGGCTACACCTTC.

The rearrangement links TRBV5-6 to TRBJ2-1, with D possibly being TRBD1 (6 bases). Trimming removed 4 bases at V and 3 bases at J, with 17 bases between. CDR1 is SGHDT, CDR2 YYEEEE, per germline. The CDR3 extends over 16 amino acids. CDR3 sequence: CASSIDPGTFYNEQFF. The CDR3 DNA follows: TGTGCCAGCAGCATCGACCCCGGGACATTCTACAATGAGCAGTTCTTC.

This clone occurred a few times. The V and J genes are TRBV7-9 and TRBJ2-2, with a weak D call TRBD2 (5 bases). Trimming took 5 bases from V and 3 from J, leaving 16 bases between them. Germline V CDR1 and CDR2: SEHNR, FQNEAQ (reference sequence). This CDR3 contains 16 residues. The CDR3 region has the DNA TGTGCCAGCAGCGCCGGAACGGGATTTTACACCGGGGAGCTGTTTTTT. Protein: CASSAGTGFYTGELFF.

The chain links TRBV10-3 to TRBJ1-1, with 9 bases identical to TRBD1. Losses at the gene ends were 6 bases for V and 8 bases for J; bases not matched to a gene: 10. The CDR3 totals 14 residues. CDR1 is ENHRY, CDR2 SYGVKD, per germline. CDR3 region: CAIRQTGGASEAFF. The CDR3 DNA reads as TGTGCCATCAGACAAACAGGGGGCGCGTCCGAAGCTTTCTTT.

The chain carries TRBV9 and TRBJ1-2; 7 bases line up with TRBD1. V was pared by 0 bases and J by 0 bases, with 2 bases of the junction left unmatched. The CDR3 sequence is 15 residues long. The germline gives CDR1 SGDLS, CDR2 YYNGEE. The CDR3 nucleotides read TGTGCCAGCAGCGTAGCGACAGGGTCTAACTATGGCTACACCTTC. This sequence encodes CASSVATGSNYGYTF.

The chain is built from TRBV21-1 and TRBJ1-2; the table gives TRBD1 as D, unverified against the DNA. TRBV21-1 is a listed pseudogene. This CDR3 comprises 16 residues. The CDR3 coding sequence is TGTGCCAGCAGGAGCCACAGACGACAGTCAAAAACTGGCTACACCTTC. Translation: CASRSHRRQSKTGYTF.

CDR3 residues: CAISAHNGREAFF. CDR3 nucleotide sequence: TGTGCCATCAGTGCTCACAACGGGAGAGAAGCTTTCTTT. V gene TRBV10-3 combines with J gene TRBJ1-1; D is unclear. Between the trimmed V and J ends, which lost 4 bases and 8 bases, there was a span of 14 bases. This CDR3 region has 13 residues. Germline CDR1 reads ENHRY; CDR2 reads SYGVKD.

This rearrangement joins TRBV5-1 to TRBJ1-3; TRBD1 matches 7 bases. Trimming cost V 3 bases and J 0 bases; bases outside gene matches: 0. The V gene's germline CDR1 is SGHRS and CDR2 YFSETQ. The CDR3 covers 14 residues. The CDR3, as DNA: TGCGCCAGCAGCTGGGACAGCTCTGGAAACACCATATATTTT. Protein product: CASSWDSSGNTIYF.

This clone was counted a few times. The chain uses TRBV3-1 (or the pseudogene TRBV3-2) and TRBJ2-3; 12 nucleotides match TRBD1. Germline lookup yields CDR1 LGHDT and CDR2 YNNKEL (reference sequence). Trimming at V came to 5 bases and at J to 6 bases, leaving 6 bases not matched to a gene. This CDR3 is 15 amino acids long. This CDR3 is CASSAGTGGVDTQYF. Written as DNA, the CDR3 is TGTGCCAGCAGCGCCGGGACAGGGGGCGTCGATACGCAGTATTTT.

The CDR3 nucleotides read TGCAGCGTTGGGGTTGGGGGGGGCAATCAGCCCCAGCATTTT. Protein: CSVGVGGGNQPQHF. V and J are TRBV29-1 and TRBJ1-5; maybe TRBD1 (5 bases). Per the germline V gene, CDR1 is SQVTM and CDR2 is ANQGSEA. The V gene lost 4 bases and the J gene lost 2 bases, with 12 bases spanning the gap. This CDR3 is built from 14 residues.

This clone appeared a single time. The chain is built from TRBV24-1 and TRBJ2-1; 7 bases align to TRBD1. Germline V gene sequence: CDR1 KGHDR, CDR2 SFDVKD. The CDR3 consists of 18 residues. V lost 1 base to trimming and J lost 6 bases; unmatched junction nucleotides: 14. The CDR3 protein is CATSDLPRQGQGSNEQFF. The DNA of the CDR3 is TGTGCCACCAGTGATTTACCCCGACAGGGCCAAGGGTCCAATGAGCAGTTCTTC.

The chain carries TRBV5-4 and TRBJ2-7; 11 bases align to TRBD1. The CDR3 length is 14 residues. CDR1 SGHNT and CDR2 YYREEE come from the germline V gene (reference sequence). With 2 bases clipped from V and 4 bases from J, the junction kept 2 bases outside the gene matches. CDR3 residues: CASSLGQGAYEQYF. The CDR3 DNA follows: TGTGCCAGCAGCTTAGGACAGGGGGCATACGAGCAGTACTTC.

This clone was observed a handful of times. This rearrangement joins TRBV19 to TRBJ1-6, with a weak D call TRBD1 (6 bases). The CDR3 totals 17 residues. From germline, CDR1 is LNHDA and CDR2 SQIVND (reference sequence). The V and J ends lost 3 bases and 0 bases respectively, with 12 bases between them. The CDR3: CASSMWGQSSYNSPLHF. The CDR3 nucleotides read TGTGCCAGTAGTATGTGGGGGCAAAGCTCCTATAATTCACCCCTCCACTTT.

The rearrangement uses TRBV9 and TRBJ2-2; 9 nucleotides agree with TRBD2. The junction had 5 bases not matched to a gene; V was cut back by 4 bases and J by 7 bases. The V gene's germline CDR1 is SGDLS and CDR2 YYNGEE. CDR3 length: 14 residues. The CDR3 DNA is TGTGCCAGCAGCCTCGCTAGCGGGATCGGGGAGCTGTTTTTT. Encoded protein: CASSLASGIGELFF.

The chain combines TRBV7-8 with TRBJ1-3; the D gene is possibly TRBD1 (5 bases). This CDR3 is built from 15 residues. The germline V gene encodes CDR1 SGHVS and CDR2 FQNEAQ. V was trimmed by 1 base and J by 0 bases, leaving 7 bases between them. The CDR3 DNA sequence: TGTGCCAGCAGCTTAGGACAGAGCTCTGGAAACACCATATATTTT. Protein sequence: CASSLGQSSGNTIYF.

This chain links TRBV7-9 with TRBJ2-5; D is possibly TRBD2 (5 bases). The length of the CDR3 is 13 residues. CDR1 is SEHNR, CDR2 FQNEAQ, per germline (reference sequence). V was cut by 8 bases and J by 3 bases, with 13 bases left in between. The CDR3 here is CASVRGYKETQYF. CDR3 nucleotides: TGTGCCAGCGTCCGGGGATACAAAGAGACCCAGTACTTC.

The chain joins TRBV2 to TRBJ2-7; D not certain. Between the trimmed V and J ends, which lost 6 bases and 3 bases, there was a span of 12 bases. Germline assignment: CDR1 SNHLY and CDR2 FYNNEI. CDR3 length equals 13 residues. CDR3: CASRITLYYEQYF. As DNA, the CDR3 is TGTGCCAGCAGGATCACATTATACTACGAGCAGTACTTC.

This clone appeared a single time. The chain combines TRBV9 with TRBJ2-7, with D possibly TRBD1 on 5 matching bases. CDR1 and CDR2 (germline): SGDLS, YYNGEE. CDR3 length: 14 amino acids. The V end lost 2 bases, the J end lost 3 bases, and 12 bases lay between the germline ends. CDR3 sequence reads: CASSVGDSHYEQYF. CDR3 bases: TGTGCCAGCAGCGTCGGTGACAGTCACTACGAGCAGTACTTC.

The chain links TRBV28 to TRBJ1-2; 7 bases agree with TRBD1. Germline CDR1 reads MDHEN; CDR2 reads SYDVKM. After removal of 6 bases from V and 8 bases from J, the junction contained 9 bases not matched to a gene. The CDR3 consists of 13 residues. Here the CDR3 reads CASSPGQERGYTF. For the CDR3, the DNA is TGTGCCAGCAGCCCCGGACAGGAAAGAGGCTACACCTTC.

CDR3 bases: TGCGCCAGCAGCCAAGATAGTGAGGGGGCGCGTAGTAGCACTGAAGCTTTCTTT. Encoded protein: CASSQDSEGARSSTEAFF. The rearrangement uses TRBV4-1 and TRBJ1-1, with 7 bases matching TRBD1. The germline V gene has CDR1 MGHRA and CDR2 YSYEKL. The V gene end was trimmed by 0 bases and the J gene end by 4 bases; junction bases not matched to a gene: 14. This CDR3 has 18 residues.

This clone was seen a handful of times. The chain couples TRBV7-9 to TRBJ1-2; D might be TRBD1 (6 bases). Germline CDR1 is SEHNR and CDR2 is FQNEAQ (reference sequence). With 3 bases removed from V and 8 bases from J, the gap between germline ends came to 19 bases. This CDR3 comprises 15 residues. In DNA form, the CDR3 reads TGTGCCAGCAGCTTGGACAGCCCCTTAAACGGAGGCTACACCTTC. This codes for CASSLDSPLNGGYTF.

The chain is built from TRBV24-1 and TRBJ1-2; TRBD1 might be the D (6 bases). The CDR3 spans 13 residues. Between the trimmed V and J ends, which lost 9 bases and 8 bases, there was a span of 18 bases. Germline V lookup: CDR1 KGHDR, CDR2 SFDVKD. Here the CDR3 reads CATARMGAEGYTF. The CDR3 nucleotides read TGTGCCACCGCAAGGATGGGGGCAGAAGGCTACACCTTC.

This clone was observed a single time. CDR3 nucleotides: TGTGCCAGTAGCCCTGACAGGATGGGATCGGAGACCCAGTACTTC. Residues: CASSPDRMGSETQYF. The V gene is TRBV19, the J gene TRBJ2-5; TRBD1 is a possible D gene (6 bases). The V end was cut by 6 bases, the J end by 5 bases, with 19 bases between. This CDR3 region has 15 residues. Per the germline V gene, CDR1 is LNHDA and CDR2 is SQIVND (reference sequence).

The chain links TRBV10-3 to TRBJ1-1; D may be TRBD1 (5 bases). CDR1 and CDR2 from the germline V gene are ENHRY and SYGVKD. Trimming took off 5 bases at V and 0 bases at J, with 10 bases between the two ends. The CDR3 extends over 14 amino acids. The CDR3 nucleotides are TGTGCCATCAGTAAGACAGAGCTGAACACTGAAGCTTTCTTT. Translating it yields CAISKTELNTEAFF.

V is TRBV28 and J is TRBJ1-2; 12 bases align to TRBD1. Germline CDR1 is MDHEN and CDR2 is SYDVKM. J lost 8 bases, V lost 6 bases, and 13 bases had no gene match. The CDR3 contains 16 residues. This CDR3 is CASSFSLRDRGRGYTF. The CDR3 nucleotides read TGTGCCAGCAGCTTTTCCCTCCGGGACAGGGGGCGGGGCTACACCTTC.

The chain carries TRBV6-5 and TRBJ2-7, with 11 bases that match TRBD2. The germline CDR1 and CDR2 sequences are MNHEY and SVGAGI. The trim removed 4 bases at V and 0 bases at J, leaving 2 bases unmatched. This CDR3 comprises 15 residues. CDR3 sequence reads: CASSSTSGASYEQYF. CDR3 DNA: TGTGCCAGCAGTTCGACTAGCGGGGCCTCCTACGAGCAGTACTTC.

This chain connects TRBV10-3 to TRBJ1-3; maybe TRBD1 (6 bases). CDR1 and CDR2 (germline): ENHRY, SYGVKD. Trimming removed 5 bases from V and 4 bases from J, with 12 bases in between. This CDR3 is 14 amino acids long. The chain's CDR3 is CAISPGQSGNTIYF. The CDR3 DNA sequence: TGTGCCATCAGTCCGGGACAATCGGGAAACACCATATATTTT.

The CDR3 DNA follows: TGTGCCAGTCGCAAGACAGGGTATCCCTATGGCTACACCTTC. Translating it yields CASRKTGYPYGYTF. The V and J genes are TRBV19 and TRBJ1-2; 7 nucleotides line up with TRBD1. The V gene's germline CDR1 is LNHDA and CDR2 SQIVND (reference sequence). The J segment lost 4 bases and the V segment lost 8 bases, leaving 10 bases of the junction unmatched. The CDR3 spans 14 residues.

CDR3 nucleotide sequence: TGTGCCAGCAGCTTAGAGTTAGGAAGGGGGCGGCAAGATACGCAGTATTTT. Translation: CASSLELGRGRQDTQYF. This chain joins TRBV11-2 and TRBJ2-3; TRBD1 aligns across 7 bases. The CDR3 runs 17 residues. In germline, CDR1 is SGHAT, CDR2 FQNNGV. J lost 5 bases, V lost 0 bases, and 11 bases had no gene match.